These T cell receptor beta chains were read from a single sample in a study of CD8+ T cells in alopecia areata. Method: immunoSEQ multiplex PCR; TCRdb's copy keeps in-frame clones and lacks some. Of under 65,000 clones listed, roughly 45% are singletons. The sequenced material came from NKG2D-low CD8+ T cells sorted from blood. The receptors were gathered from a human donor with alopecia areata. Each CDR3 is given with its conserved first and last residue. The order of the fields is V gene, D gene, J gene, clone size, CDR3 DNA, CDR3 protein. D genes are given only for firm matches. A row's size may be missing; if present it is once, few, many or a size class.

V: TRBV29-1; D: NA; J: TRBJ2-3; size: NA; DNA: TGCAGCGGTGGGGGCGCTAGCGGTATCACAGATACGCAGTATTTT; CDR3: CSGGGASGITDTQYF
V: TRBV29-1; D: NA; J: TRBJ1-2; size: NA; DNA: TGCAGCGCCTTCGGGAGGGGGGTAGGCAACTATGGCTACACCTTC; CDR3: CSAFGRGVGNYGYTF
V: TRBV2; D: TRBD1; J: TRBJ1-1; size: few; DNA: TGTGCCAGCAGTGGAGACAGGGTGGCCTACATGAACACTGAAGCTTTCTTT; CDR3: CASSGDRVAYMNTEAFF
V: TRBV4-1; D: NA; J: TRBJ2-3; size: NA; DNA: TGCGCCAGCAGCCAAGAGGAGGGAGATACGCAGTATTTT; CDR3: CASSQEEGDTQYF
V: TRBV29-1; D: NA; J: TRBJ2-5; size: NA; DNA: TGCAGCGTTGAAGTAAGCGGCCAAGAGACCCAGTACTTC; CDR3: CSVEVSGQETQYF
V: TRBV6-5; D: TRBD2; J: TRBJ2-7; size: NA; DNA: TGTGCCAGCAGTCTGGGACTAGCGGGAGACTACGAGCAGTACTTC; CDR3: CASSLGLAGDYEQYF
V: TRBV29-1; D: NA; J: TRBJ2-3; size: NA; DNA: TGCAGCGTTGTAGGACCCAAAAGGGGAGATACGCAGTATTTT; CDR3: CSVVGPKRGDTQYF
V: TRBV5-6; D: NA; J: TRBJ2-3; size: NA; DNA: TGTGCCAGCAGCTTGGAGTGGGGTGGGAGCACAGATACGCAGTATTTT; CDR3: CASSLEWGGSTDTQYF
V: TRBV4-3; D: NA; J: TRBJ2-7; size: NA; DNA: TGCGCCAGCAGCCAAGATGTCAGGGGCTACGAGCAGTACTTC; CDR3: CASSQDVRGYEQYF
V: TRBV28; D: NA; J: TRBJ1-2; size: few; DNA: TGTGCCAGCAGTAACAGTTGGTATGGCTACACCTTC; CDR3: CASSNSWYGYTF
V: TRBV6-1; D: NA; J: TRBJ2-3; size: few; DNA: TGTGCCAGCAGTGAGGGTAGGGACACAGATACGCAGTATTTT; CDR3: CASSEGRDTDTQYF
V: TRBV10-3; D: TRBD2; J: TRBJ2-5; size: few; DNA: TGTGCCATCAGTGAGTCGGAGACTAGCGGTCAAGAGACCCAGTACTTC; CDR3: CAISESETSGQETQYF
V: TRBV7-2; D: TRBD1; J: TRBJ2-7; size: NA; DNA: TGTGCCAGCAGCTTAGTACAGGGGGCTGGCGAGCAGTACTTC; CDR3: CASSLVQGAGEQYF
V: TRBV5-6; D: NA; J: TRBJ2-3; size: NA; DNA: TGTGCCAGCAGCTTGGCATCAGAACCCCCGGATACGCAGTATTTT; CDR3: CASSLASEPPDTQYF
V: TRBV10-3; D: TRBD1; J: TRBJ2-7; size: NA; DNA: TGTGCCATCAGTGGGACAGGGGCAACCTACGAGCAGTACTTC; CDR3: CAISGTGATYEQYF
V: TRBV19; D: NA; J: TRBJ2-1; size: few; DNA: TGTGCCAGTAGTCTCCCCGGTCCGAACTCCGAGCAGTTCTTC; CDR3: CASSLPGPNSEQFF
V: TRBV29-1; D: TRBD1; J: TRBJ2-7; size: few; DNA: TGCAGCGTTGAATTATCGGCAGGGGGCTACGAGCAGTACTTC; CDR3: CSVELSAGGYEQYF
V: TRBV9; D: NA; J: TRBJ2-2; size: NA; DNA: TGTGCCAGCAGCCCCTCAACCGGGGAGCTGTTTTTT; CDR3: CASSPSTGELFF
V: TRBV29-1; D: TRBD2; J: TRBJ2-7; size: NA; DNA: TGCAGCGCCAGCGGGACTGCCTACGAGCAGTACTTC; CDR3: CSASGTAYEQYF
V: TRBV29-1; D: NA; J: TRBJ2-7; size: few; DNA: TGCAGCGGGCGGGATCCCTACGAGCAGTACTTC; CDR3: CSGRDPYEQYF
V: TRBV10-3; D: TRBD1; J: TRBJ1-2; size: NA; DNA: TGTGCCATCAATCGGGGACAGGGTGTTTTTGGCTACACCTTC; CDR3: CAINRGQGVFGYTF
V: TRBV29-1; D: TRBD2; J: TRBJ2-3; size: NA; DNA: TGCAGCGTTGAGGGCAGAGGGTCTAGCGGGACTAGCACAGATACGCAGTATTTT; CDR3: CSVEGRGSSGTSTDTQYF
V: TRBV6-6; D: NA; J: TRBJ2-7; size: NA; DNA: TGTGCCAGCAGTGGTCCGGGACTGAGCTCCTACGAGCAGTACTTC; CDR3: CASSGPGLSSYEQYF
V: TRBV7-9; D: NA; J: TRBJ1-4; size: NA; DNA: TGTGCCAGCAGCTTCGGAGTACGGACTGATGAAAAACTGTTTTTT; CDR3: CASSFGVRTDEKLFF
V: TRBV9; D: TRBD2; J: TRBJ2-5; size: NA; DNA: TGTGCCAGCAGCGTAGGCGGGAGGCCTGAGACCCAGTACTTC; CDR3: CASSVGGRPETQYF
V: TRBV2; D: NA; J: TRBJ1-1; size: NA; DNA: TGTGCCAGCAGGACATCTTTACCCACTGAAGCTTTCTTT; CDR3: CASRTSLPTEAFF
V: TRBV29-1; D: TRBD1; J: TRBJ1-2; size: NA; DNA: TGCAGCGTTGGGGACAGGGGAAAAGGGTACTATGGCTACACCTTC; CDR3: CSVGDRGKGYYGYTF
V: TRBV18; D: TRBD1; J: TRBJ2-7; size: NA; DNA: TGTGCCAGCTCCCCACGGGACAGAAACTACGAGCAGTACTTC; CDR3: CASSPRDRNYEQYF
V: TRBV9; D: NA; J: TRBJ1-1; size: once; DNA: TGTGCCAGCAGCCCACGGGCTGCTTTCTTT; CDR3: CASSPRAAFF
V: TRBV29-1; D: NA; J: TRBJ2-3; size: few; DNA: TGCAGCGTTGAGGCCGAGAACACAGATACGCAGTATTTT; CDR3: CSVEAENTDTQYF
V: TRBV7-9; D: TRBD1; J: TRBJ2-3; size: few; DNA: TGTGCCAGCAGACGCCGGGACAGGGACACAGATACGCAGTATTTT; CDR3: CASRRRDRDTDTQYF
V: TRBV9; D: NA; J: TRBJ2-1; size: NA; DNA: TGTGCCAGCAGCGTAGAGGGGTTAGCGGCAAGCGATGAGCAGTTCTTC; CDR3: CASSVEGLAASDEQFF
V: TRBV29-1; D: NA; J: TRBJ1-2; size: few; DNA: TGCAGCGTTGAAGATCTAGGGGGTAACTATGGCTACACCTTC; CDR3: CSVEDLGGNYGYTF
V: TRBV27; D: NA; J: TRBJ2-7; size: NA; DNA: TGTGCCAGCAGTAAGATGGTGGCCTACGAGCAGTACTTC; CDR3: CASSKMVAYEQYF
V: TRBV7-2; D: NA; J: TRBJ2-7; size: NA; DNA: TGTGCCAGCAGCTTAGTTTTGGGGAGCTCCTACGAGCAGTACTTC; CDR3: CASSLVLGSSYEQYF